This passage covers 7 T cell receptor beta chains from one sample sequenced in a study of early T cells in non-severe SARS-CoV-2 infection (dated by TCRdb to the early 2020s). Libraries were constructed by 5' RACE. Sequenced on a NextSeq 500. Using fastp at Q25 and MiXCR, TCRdb reprocessed the public reads and kept productive beta chains. CDR3 protein duplicates are merged, each entry listing the most common genes and DNA. The sample has approximately 37,000 distinct CDR3 sequences on record, 4.5% to 5% of them singletons. The ten biggest clones cover roughly 5% of the sample. Sequencing input: whole blood. These receptors all come from an adult who was a healthcare worker with PCR-confirmed SARS-CoV-2 infection or an uninfected control (not recorded which).

This clonotype was seen a single time. A read error may explain this, as a much larger clone is one base away. In this CDR3 the conserved last residue, phenylalanine or tryptophan, is missing, so a read error is likely. This sequence joins TRBV20-1 and TRBJ2-1; D remains ambiguous. CDR3 length: 11 residues. The V end was cut by 1 base, the J end by 5 bases, with 3 bases between. Germline V gene lookup returns CDR1 DFQATT and CDR2 SNEGSKA (reference sequence). CDR3 nucleotides: TGCAGTGCTAGAGCCCACAATGAGCAGTTCTCC. Amino acids: CSARAHNEQFS.

This clonotype was seen many times. The chain carries TRBV9 and TRBJ2-3, with TRBD2 matching over 7 bases. The CDR3 has 16 residues. CDR1 and CDR2 (germline): SGDLS, YYNGEE. V lost 2 bases, J lost 4 bases, and 10 bases stayed unmatched. The CDR3 loop is CASSVGVSGAADTQYF. In DNA form, the CDR3 reads TGTGCCAGCAGCGTCGGTGTGAGCGGGGCCGCAGATACGCAGTATTTT.

In this sample, this clonotype is medium-sized. The chain is built from TRBV6-5 and TRBJ1-6; no clear D. In germline, CDR1 is MNHEY, CDR2 SVGAGI. The CDR3 runs 16 residues. The germline V and J ends were trimmed by 4 bases and 0 bases, with 10 bases remaining between them. The CDR3 sequence: CASSWEGSSYNSPLHF. CDR3 bases: TGTGCCAGCAGTTGGGAAGGGAGCTCCTATAATTCACCCCTCCACTTT.

This clonotype was seen repeatedly, ten times or more. J is TRBJ2-5 and V is TRBV7-2; tentatively, D is TRBD1 or TRBD2 (6 bases each). Trimming pared 5 bases from V and 5 bases from J, leaving 18 bases between. CDR1 and CDR2 (germline): SGHTA, FQGNSA. The CDR3 is 15 residues long. CDR3 DNA sequence: TGTGCCAGCAGCCCCGGTCAGGGGACTTGGGAGACCCAGTACTTC. Protein: CASSPGQGTWETQYF.

This clonotype was seen at least ten times. This chain uses TRBV30 with TRBJ1-1; D might be TRBD1 (6 bases). Trimming shortened V by 4 bases and J by 5 bases, and 11 bases separated the two germline ends. In germline, CDR1 is GTSNPN, CDR2 SVGIG (reference sequence). The CDR3 totals 12 residues. The chain's CDR3 is CAWTGEETEAFF. The CDR3 DNA sequence: TGTGCCTGGACAGGGGAAGAGACTGAAGCTTTCTTT.

This chain joins TRBV27 and TRBJ1-3; D is possibly TRBD1 (6 bases). This CDR3 region has 14 residues. V shed 6 bases and J shed 4 bases, with 13 bases lying between them. Per germline, CDR1 MNHEY and CDR2 SMNVEV (reference sequence). Written as DNA, the CDR3 is TGTGCCAGCAGGCCAACAGGGTCAGGAAACACCATATATTTT. Its translation: CASRPTGSGNTIYF.

This clonotype was detected a few times. The chain is built from TRBV7-2 and TRBJ2-2, with D maybe TRBD1 (5 bases). This CDR3 contains 11 residues. From germline, CDR1 is SGHTA and CDR2 FQGNSA. Trimming pared 2 bases from V and 13 bases from J, leaving 8 bases between. The CDR3 sequence: CASSLQGWLFF. The CDR3, as DNA: TGTGCCAGCAGCTTACAGGGATGGCTGTTTTTT.